The 5 T cell receptor beta chains in this list originate from one sample, sequenced in a study of cytomegalovirus exposure and HLA in healthy donors. The PCR employed 60 Vbeta primers together with 13 Jbeta primers. This table comes from immunoSEQ multiplex PCR, and its TCRdb copy is limited to in-frame clones, with some not included. The sample has about 130,000 clones, and its top ten clones hold around 2.9%. Specimen: PBMCs. These receptors were obtained from a man aged 30-40 years in good health and CMV-seronegative.

The J gene is TRBJ1-2, the V gene TRBV11-2; the D gene is possibly TRBD1 (6 bases). Trimming removed 1 base at V and 4 bases at J, with 16 bases between. Germline V gene lookup returns CDR1 SGHAT and CDR2 FQNNGV. The CDR3 loop spans 16 amino acids. The DNA of the CDR3 is TGTGCCAGCAGCTTAGGACCAGGGGTTTCGTCCTATGGCTACACCTTC. The encoded protein is CASSLGPGVSSYGYTF.

This chain connects TRBV2 to TRBJ1-4, with 7 positions matching TRBD1. The CDR3 length is 15 residues. Germline V gives CDR1 SNHLY, CDR2 FYNNEI. J lost 5 bases, V lost 6 bases, and 9 bases had no gene match. The CDR3 sequence: CASRPTGTANEKLFF. DNA for the CDR3: TGTGCCAGCAGGCCGACCGGGACAGCGAATGAAAAACTGTTTTTT.

J is TRBJ2-7 and V is TRBV9; 8 positions agree with TRBD2. Germline assignment: CDR1 SGDLS and CDR2 YYNGEE. The CDR3 is made up of 14 amino acids. Trimming took 2 bases from V and 7 from J; bases not matched to a gene: 8. The CDR3 reads CASSVGLALTEQYF. The CDR3 bases are TGTGCCAGCAGCGTCGGACTAGCCCTAACGGAGCAGTACTTC.

CDR3 residues: CASSSGQGGYGYTF. The CDR3 bases are TGTGCCAGTAGTTCGGGACAGGGTGGCTATGGCTACACCTTC. This chain connects TRBV19 to TRBJ1-2; 9 bases match TRBD1. The CDR3 has 14 residues. Trimming removed 5 bases from V and 4 bases from J; junction bases left unmatched: 5. Germline loops: CDR1 LNHDA, CDR2 SQIVND (reference sequence).

Concerning this clone itself: Other DNA sequences in the sample encode the same CDR3. The V call is TRBV7-9, the J call TRBJ2-7, with a possible D match to TRBD2 (6 bases). Germline values: CDR1 SEHNR, CDR2 FQNEAQ (reference sequence). V was pared by 2 bases and J by 1 base, with 12 bases between. The CDR3 extends over 15 amino acids. CDR3 DNA: TGTGCCAGCAGCTTACTTGGGGGGTCTTCCTACGAGCAGTACTTC. Translated, it gives CASSLLGGSSYEQYF.